This T cell receptor beta chain was observed in a study of neoadjuvant nivolumab and ipilimumab in lung cancer. Study-wide results and limits: Compared with tumor-adjacent uninvolved lung, resected tumors showed greater richness and clonality.

TCRdb's table, derived via immunoSEQ multiplex PCR, lists solely in-frame clones and lacks some. The sample yields 20,000 to 25,000 clones, around 82% seen once. Germline V lookup: CDR1 SGHAT, CDR2 FQNNGV. The CDR3 length is 15 residues. Trimming removed 6 bases at V and 8 bases at J, with 20 bases between. This clone was counted between two and nine times. Its antigen is still unknown. Material: peripheral blood, obtained before neoadjuvant nivolumab, alone or with ipilimumab. The clonotype was recovered from an adult with non-small cell lung cancer. This chain joins TRBV11-2 and TRBJ2-1, with D maybe TRBD2 (5 bases). The CDR3: CASRGSRTRFHEQFF. CDR3 bases: TGTGCCAGCAGAGGATCACGGACTCGATTCCATGAGCAGTTCTTC.